These T cell receptor beta chains were read from a single sample in a study of blood T cell repertoires in COVID-19. The repertoire was sequenced with immunoSEQ multiplex PCR; TCRdb's copy has only in-frame clones and lacks some. Here the sample spans roughly 220,000 clones, about 80% being singletons. The sequenced material came from PBMCs or T cells enriched from blood (not recorded which). The receptor set was obtained from a man between 35 and 55 years old who had recovered from COVID-19. CDR3s include the opening cysteine and the closing phenylalanine or tryptophan. A D gene is named only where the DNA matches it firmly. Rows give clone size only sometimes, using once, few, many, or a class for an expanded clone.

j_call: TRBJ2-7
v_call: TRBV14
d_call: TRBD1
clone_size: few
cdr3_aa: CASSLRQGGYEQYF
cdr3_nt: TGTGCCAGCAGCCTCAGACAGGGGGGATACGAGCAGTACTTC

j_call: TRBJ1-1
v_call: TRBV11-2
d_call: .
clone_size: .
cdr3_aa: CASSSAQISNTEAFF
cdr3_nt: TGTGCCAGCAGCTCCGCCCAGATCTCGAACACTGAAGCTTTCTTT

j_call: TRBJ2-2
v_call: TRBV7-8
d_call: TRBD1
clone_size: .
cdr3_aa: CASSPGQGGYMGGELFF
cdr3_nt: TGTGCCAGCAGCCCCGGACAGGGTGGTTATATGGGCGGGGAGCTGTTTTTT

j_call: TRBJ2-5
v_call: TRBV18
d_call: .
clone_size: .
cdr3_aa: CASSPGQGETQYF
cdr3_nt: TGTGCCAGCTCACCAGGGCAGGGGGAGACCCAGTACTTC

j_call: TRBJ2-7
v_call: TRBV5-6
d_call: .
clone_size: .
cdr3_aa: CASSLVIPGVGGSYEQYF
cdr3_nt: TGTGCCAGCAGCTTGGTGATCCCCGGAGTCGGCGGCAGTTACGAGCAGTACTTC

j_call: TRBJ2-5
v_call: TRBV5-5
d_call: TRBD1
clone_size: .
cdr3_aa: CASSRTGVGKETQYF
cdr3_nt: TGTGCCAGCAGCCGTACAGGGGTGGGCAAAGAGACCCAGTACTTC

j_call: TRBJ1-1
v_call: TRBV7-8
d_call: .
clone_size: .
cdr3_aa: CASSLGIETEAFF
cdr3_nt: TGTGCCAGCAGCTTAGGAATCGAGACTGAAGCTTTCTTT

j_call: TRBJ2-1
v_call: TRBV5-4
d_call: TRBD2
clone_size: .
cdr3_aa: CASSLLLAGGWAYNEQFF
cdr3_nt: TGTGCCAGCAGCCTGCTACTAGCGGGAGGTTGGGCCTACAATGAGCAGTTCTTC

j_call: TRBJ2-7
v_call: TRBV24-1
d_call: TRBD2
clone_size: .
cdr3_aa: CATRAGGNYEQYF
cdr3_nt: TGTGCCACCAGAGCCGGGGGGAACTACGAGCAGTACTTC

j_call: TRBJ2-2
v_call: TRBV7-2
d_call: .
clone_size: .
cdr3_aa: CASSLNTGTGELFF
cdr3_nt: TGTGCCAGCAGCCTTAATACGGGGACCGGGGAGCTGTTTTTT

j_call: TRBJ2-5
v_call: TRBV29-1
d_call: .
clone_size: .
cdr3_aa: CSVGGVADGGTQYF
cdr3_nt: TGCAGCGTTGGCGGAGTAGCGGACGGTGGGACCCAGTACTTC

j_call: TRBJ1-1
v_call: TRBV18
d_call: TRBD1
clone_size: .
cdr3_aa: CASSGTGWSEAFF
cdr3_nt: TGTGCCAGCTCAGGGACAGGGTGGTCTGAAGCTTTCTTT

j_call: TRBJ1-1
v_call: TRBV18
d_call: .
clone_size: .
cdr3_aa: CASSLATGLNTEAFF
cdr3_nt: TGTGCCAGCTCATTAGCGACAGGTCTGAACACTGAAGCTTTCTTT

j_call: TRBJ1-2
v_call: TRBV6-5
d_call: .
clone_size: .
cdr3_aa: CASSYRIDRIYGYTF
cdr3_nt: TGTGCCAGCAGTTACAGAATCGACAGGATATATGGCTACACCTTC

j_call: TRBJ2-7
v_call: TRBV28
d_call: .
clone_size: .
cdr3_aa: CASTKDYRSYEQYF
cdr3_nt: TGTGCCAGCACAAAGGACTACCGATCCTACGAGCAGTACTTC

j_call: TRBJ1-6
v_call: TRBV5-4
d_call: .
clone_size: few
cdr3_aa: CASSSDITPLHF
cdr3_nt: TGTGCCAGCAGCTCAGATATAACACCCCTCCACTTT

j_call: TRBJ2-1
v_call: TRBV11-3
d_call: TRBD2
clone_size: .
cdr3_aa: CASSCDRGAGLATLYNEQFF
cdr3_nt: TGTGCCAGCAGCTGCGACAGGGGTGCGGGACTAGCGACTCTCTACAATGAGCAGTTCTTC

j_call: TRBJ1-1
v_call: TRBV3-1/TRBV3-2
d_call: .
clone_size: .
cdr3_aa: CASSQALAAGAFF
cdr3_nt: TGTGCCAGCAGCCAAGCCCTTGCAGCGGGAGCTTTCTTT

j_call: TRBJ1-1
v_call: TRBV2
d_call: .
clone_size: .
cdr3_aa: CASSEWGYTEAFF
cdr3_nt: TGTGCCAGCAGTGAGTGGGGCTACACTGAAGCTTTCTTT

j_call: TRBJ2-7
v_call: TRBV29-1
d_call: TRBD2
clone_size: .
cdr3_aa: CSVAGVAYEQYF
cdr3_nt: TGCAGCGTAGCGGGGGTCGCCTACGAGCAGTACTTC

j_call: TRBJ2-3
v_call: TRBV12-3/TRBV12-4
d_call: .
clone_size: .
cdr3_aa: CASSSPGTDTQYF
cdr3_nt: TGTGCCAGCAGTTCCCCTGGCACAGATACGCAGTATTTT

j_call: TRBJ1-5
v_call: TRBV18
d_call: TRBD1
clone_size: .
cdr3_aa: CASSPDRGGNQPQHF
cdr3_nt: TGTGCCAGCTCACCCGACAGGGGAGGCAATCAGCCCCAGCATTTT

j_call: TRBJ1-5
v_call: TRBV19
d_call: .
clone_size: .
cdr3_aa: CASMARNQPQHF
cdr3_nt: TGTGCCAGTATGGCCAGAAATCAGCCCCAGCATTTT

j_call: TRBJ1-5
v_call: TRBV6-5
d_call: TRBD1
clone_size: .
cdr3_aa: CASRDRGGNQPQHF
cdr3_nt: TGTGCCAGCAGAGACAGGGGGGGCAATCAGCCCCAGCATTTT

j_call: TRBJ2-3
v_call: TRBV5-1
d_call: TRBD1
clone_size: once
cdr3_aa: CASSPGQGRGDTQYF
cdr3_nt: TGCGCCAGCAGCCCGGGACAGGGTCGAGGAGATACGCAGTATTTT

j_call: TRBJ2-6
v_call: TRBV9
d_call: .
clone_size: .
cdr3_aa: CASSEPQGSGANVLTF
cdr3_nt: TGTGCCAGCAGCGAACCACAGGGATCTGGGGCCAACGTCCTGACTTTC

j_call: TRBJ2-1
v_call: TRBV10-3
d_call: .
clone_size: .
cdr3_aa: CAISESGGGATFF
cdr3_nt: TGTGCCATCAGTGAGTCTGGCGGGGGCGCCACTTTCTTC

j_call: TRBJ2-7
v_call: TRBV27
d_call: TRBD1
clone_size: .
cdr3_aa: CASSLDRGHVYEQYF
cdr3_nt: TGTGCCAGCAGCCTCGACAGGGGGCACGTATACGAGCAGTACTTC

j_call: TRBJ1-2
v_call: TRBV11-2
d_call: TRBD1
clone_size: .
cdr3_aa: CASSSIQGAKSGYTF
cdr3_nt: TGTGCCAGCAGCTCAATCCAGGGGGCGAAAAGTGGCTACACCTTC

j_call: TRBJ1-2
v_call: TRBV10-3
d_call: TRBD1
clone_size: .
cdr3_aa: CAVLGDRSSNGYTF
cdr3_nt: TGTGCCGTTTTAGGGGACAGGAGCAGCAATGGCTACACCTTC

j_call: TRBJ2-5
v_call: TRBV20-1
d_call: TRBD1
clone_size: few
cdr3_aa: CSASDRGQETQYF
cdr3_nt: TGCAGTGCTAGTGACAGGGGCCAAGAGACCCAGTACTTC

j_call: TRBJ1-1
v_call: TRBV3-1/TRBV3-2
d_call: .
clone_size: .
cdr3_aa: CASSQNLAGEAFF
cdr3_nt: TGTGCCAGCAGCCAAAATCTGGCGGGTGAAGCTTTCTTT

j_call: TRBJ1-5
v_call: TRBV28
d_call: .
clone_size: .
cdr3_aa: CASTSGGEGNQPQHF
cdr3_nt: TGTGCCAGCACGAGTGGGGGCGAGGGCAATCAGCCCCAGCATTTT

j_call: TRBJ2-3
v_call: TRBV28
d_call: TRBD2
clone_size: .
cdr3_aa: CASGRRSGGPGVDTQYF
cdr3_nt: TGTGCCAGCGGGCGCCGTAGCGGGGGGCCGGGGGTAGATACGCAGTATTTT

j_call: TRBJ1-6
v_call: TRBV6-5
d_call: .
clone_size: few
cdr3_aa: CASSYNLGSPLHF
cdr3_nt: TGTGCCAGCAGCTACAACCTAGGTTCACCCCTCCACTTT

j_call: TRBJ2-3
v_call: TRBV18
d_call: .
clone_size: few
cdr3_aa: CASSLNRPAISDTQYF
cdr3_nt: TGTGCCAGCTCCCTTAATCGCCCCGCGATCTCAGATACGCAGTATTTT

j_call: TRBJ2-3
v_call: TRBV4-1
d_call: TRBD2
clone_size: .
cdr3_aa: CASSQDQRTSGADTQYF
cdr3_nt: TGCGCCAGCAGCCAAGATCAAAGGACTAGTGGGGCAGATACGCAGTATTTT

j_call: TRBJ1-3
v_call: TRBV6-6
d_call: .
clone_size: .
cdr3_aa: CASSQDRNTIYF
cdr3_nt: TGTGCCAGCAGCCAAGACAGAAACACCATATATTTT

j_call: TRBJ2-7
v_call: TRBV15
d_call: TRBD2
clone_size: .
cdr3_aa: CATSRVRGGGYEQYF
cdr3_nt: TGTGCCACCAGCAGAGTGCGGGGGGGCGGTTACGAGCAGTACTTC

j_call: TRBJ1-6
v_call: TRBV6-1
d_call: .
clone_size: .
cdr3_aa: CASSAPRGGENSPLHF
cdr3_nt: TGTGCCAGCAGTGCCCCGAGGGGAGGGGAAAATTCACCCCTCCACTTT

j_call: TRBJ2-7
v_call: TRBV6-1
d_call: TRBD2
clone_size: .
cdr3_aa: CASSEWMGRGYEQYF
cdr3_nt: TGTGCCAGCAGTGAATGGATGGGGAGGGGTTACGAGCAGTACTTC

j_call: TRBJ2-5
v_call: TRBV7-6
d_call: .
clone_size: .
cdr3_aa: CASSLESGQETQYF
cdr3_nt: TGTGCCAGCAGCTTAGAATCGGGCCAAGAGACCCAGTACTTC

j_call: TRBJ1-1
v_call: TRBV15
d_call: TRBD1
clone_size: .
cdr3_aa: CATSREGTGGRRTEAFF
cdr3_nt: TGTGCCACCAGCAGAGAAGGGACAGGGGGCCGAAGAACTGAAGCTTTCTTT

j_call: TRBJ2-7
v_call: TRBV7-9
d_call: .
clone_size: .
cdr3_aa: CASSLVGQPSYEQYF
cdr3_nt: TGTGCCAGCAGCTTAGTAGGACAGCCCTCCTACGAGCAGTACTTC

j_call: TRBJ2-7
v_call: TRBV9
d_call: .
clone_size: few
cdr3_aa: CASSVNLATGEQYF
cdr3_nt: TGTGCCAGCAGCGTAAATCTGGCCACAGGGGAGCAGTACTTC

j_call: TRBJ2-7
v_call: TRBV27
d_call: TRBD1
clone_size: .
cdr3_aa: CASSFPGTGYDEQYF
cdr3_nt: TGTGCCAGCAGTTTCCCCGGGACAGGGTATGACGAGCAGTACTTC